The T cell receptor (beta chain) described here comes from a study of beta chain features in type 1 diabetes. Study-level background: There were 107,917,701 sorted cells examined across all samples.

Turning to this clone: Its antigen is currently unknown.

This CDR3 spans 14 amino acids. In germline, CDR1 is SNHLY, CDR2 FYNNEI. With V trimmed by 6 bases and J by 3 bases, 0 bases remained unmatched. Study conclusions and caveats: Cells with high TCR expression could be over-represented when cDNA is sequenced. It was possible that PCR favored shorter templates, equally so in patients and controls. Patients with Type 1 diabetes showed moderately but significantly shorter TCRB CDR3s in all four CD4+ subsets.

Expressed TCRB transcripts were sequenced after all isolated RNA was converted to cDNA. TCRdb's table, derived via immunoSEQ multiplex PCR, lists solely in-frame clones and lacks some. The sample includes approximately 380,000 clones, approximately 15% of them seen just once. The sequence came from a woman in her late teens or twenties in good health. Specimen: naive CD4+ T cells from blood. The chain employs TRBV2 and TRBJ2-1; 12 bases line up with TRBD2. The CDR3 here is CASRGLAGYNEQFF. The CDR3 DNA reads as TGTGCCAGCAGGGGACTAGCGGGCTACAATGAGCAGTTCTTC.